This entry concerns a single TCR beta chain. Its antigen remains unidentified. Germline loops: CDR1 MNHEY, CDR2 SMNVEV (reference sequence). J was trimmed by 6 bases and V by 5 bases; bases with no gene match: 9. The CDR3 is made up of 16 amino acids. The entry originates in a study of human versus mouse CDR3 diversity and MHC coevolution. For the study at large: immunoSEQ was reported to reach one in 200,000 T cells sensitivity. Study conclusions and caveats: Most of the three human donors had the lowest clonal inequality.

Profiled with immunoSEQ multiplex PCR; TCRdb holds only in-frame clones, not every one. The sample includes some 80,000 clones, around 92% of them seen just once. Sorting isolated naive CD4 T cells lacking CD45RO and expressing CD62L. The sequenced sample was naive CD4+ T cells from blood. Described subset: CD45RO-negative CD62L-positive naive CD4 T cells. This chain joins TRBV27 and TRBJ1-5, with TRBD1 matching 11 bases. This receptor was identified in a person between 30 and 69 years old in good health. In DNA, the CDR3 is TGTGCCAGCAGTCCCATAGGGACAGGGGGGGTTCAGCCCCAGCATTTT. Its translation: CASSPIGTGGVQPQHF.